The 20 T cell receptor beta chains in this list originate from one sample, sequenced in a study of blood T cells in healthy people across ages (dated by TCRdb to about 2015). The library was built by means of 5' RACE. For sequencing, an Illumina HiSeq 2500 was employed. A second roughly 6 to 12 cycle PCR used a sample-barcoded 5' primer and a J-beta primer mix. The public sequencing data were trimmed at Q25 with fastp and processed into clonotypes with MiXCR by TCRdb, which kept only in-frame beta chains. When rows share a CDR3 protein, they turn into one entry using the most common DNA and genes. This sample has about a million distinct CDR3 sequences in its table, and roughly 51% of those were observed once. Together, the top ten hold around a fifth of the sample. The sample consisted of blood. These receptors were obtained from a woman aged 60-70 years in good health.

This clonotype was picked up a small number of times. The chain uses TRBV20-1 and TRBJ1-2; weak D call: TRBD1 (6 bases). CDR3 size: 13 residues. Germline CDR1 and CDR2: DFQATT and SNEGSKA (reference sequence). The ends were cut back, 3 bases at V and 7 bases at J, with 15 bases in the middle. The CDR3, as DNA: TGCAGTGCTAGTCTACGGGGGGCTGGTGGCTACACCTTC. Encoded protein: CSASLRGAGGYTF.

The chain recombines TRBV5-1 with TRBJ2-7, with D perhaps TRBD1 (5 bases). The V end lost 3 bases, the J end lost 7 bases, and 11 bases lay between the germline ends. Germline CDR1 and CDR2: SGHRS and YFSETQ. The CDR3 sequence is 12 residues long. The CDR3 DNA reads TGCGCCAGCAGCTCAACGCCAGGGGAGCAGTACTTC. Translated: CASSSTPGEQYF.

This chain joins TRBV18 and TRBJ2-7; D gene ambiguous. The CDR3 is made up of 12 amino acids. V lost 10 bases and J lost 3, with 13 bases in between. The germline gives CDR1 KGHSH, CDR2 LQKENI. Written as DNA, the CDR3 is TGTGCCACCGGCCCCAACAACTACGAGCAGTACTTC. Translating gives CATGPNNYEQYF.

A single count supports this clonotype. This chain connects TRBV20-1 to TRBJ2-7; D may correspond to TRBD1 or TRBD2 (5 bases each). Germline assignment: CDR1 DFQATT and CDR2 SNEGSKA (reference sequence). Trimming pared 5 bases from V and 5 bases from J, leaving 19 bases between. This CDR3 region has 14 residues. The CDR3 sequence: CSAGGLTGGNEQYF. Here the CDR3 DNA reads TGCAGTGCTGGGGGTCTAACGGGCGGTAACGAGCAGTACTTC.

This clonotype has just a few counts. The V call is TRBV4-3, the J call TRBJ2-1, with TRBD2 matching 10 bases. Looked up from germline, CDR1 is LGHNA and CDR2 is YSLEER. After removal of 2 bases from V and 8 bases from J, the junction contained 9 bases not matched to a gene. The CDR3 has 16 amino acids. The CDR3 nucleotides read TGCGCCAGCAGCCAACCCTGGACTAGCGGCCGCGATGAGCAGTTCTTC. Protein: CASSQPWTSGRDEQFF.

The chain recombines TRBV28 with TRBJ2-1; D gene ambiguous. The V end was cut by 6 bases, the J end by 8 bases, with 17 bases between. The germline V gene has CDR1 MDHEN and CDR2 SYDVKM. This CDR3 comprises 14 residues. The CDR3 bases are TGTGCCAGCAGAGGCGGCAGAGGTAGGCATGAGCAGTTCTTC. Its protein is CASRGGRGRHEQFF.

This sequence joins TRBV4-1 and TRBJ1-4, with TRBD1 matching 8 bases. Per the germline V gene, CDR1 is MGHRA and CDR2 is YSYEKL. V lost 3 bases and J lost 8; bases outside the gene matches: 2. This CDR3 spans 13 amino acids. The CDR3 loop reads CASSQRDREKLFF. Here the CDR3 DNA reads TGCGCCAGCAGCCAGAGGGACAGGGAAAAACTGTTTTTT.

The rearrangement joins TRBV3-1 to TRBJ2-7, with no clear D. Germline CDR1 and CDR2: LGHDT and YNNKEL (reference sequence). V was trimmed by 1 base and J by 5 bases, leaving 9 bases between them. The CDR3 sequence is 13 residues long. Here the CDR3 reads CASSQALNHEQYF. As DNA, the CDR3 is TGTGCCAGCAGCCAAGCCTTGAACCACGAGCAGTACTTC.

CDR3 residues: CASSLRGALAQHF. In DNA form, the CDR3 reads TGTGCCAGCAGCTTAAGGGGCGCCTTGGCCCAGCATTTT. This chain links TRBV7-2 with TRBJ1-5; D may be TRBD1 (5 bases). The CDR3 extends over 13 amino acids. Germline CDR1 SGHTA, CDR2 FQGNSA. V was shortened by 2 bases and J by 11 bases, with 13 bases between the two germline ends.

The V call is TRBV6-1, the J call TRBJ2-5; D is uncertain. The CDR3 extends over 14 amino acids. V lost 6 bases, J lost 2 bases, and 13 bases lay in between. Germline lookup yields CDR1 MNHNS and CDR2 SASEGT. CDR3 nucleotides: TGTGCCAGCAGCGCAACGTGGGCACAAGAGACCCAGTACTTC. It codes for CASSATWAQETQYF.

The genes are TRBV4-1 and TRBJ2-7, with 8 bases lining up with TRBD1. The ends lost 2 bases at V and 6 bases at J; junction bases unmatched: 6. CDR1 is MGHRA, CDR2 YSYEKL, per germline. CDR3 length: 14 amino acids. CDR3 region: CASSQQGALSEQYF. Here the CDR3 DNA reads TGCGCCAGCAGCCAACAGGGGGCCCTCTCCGAGCAGTACTTC.

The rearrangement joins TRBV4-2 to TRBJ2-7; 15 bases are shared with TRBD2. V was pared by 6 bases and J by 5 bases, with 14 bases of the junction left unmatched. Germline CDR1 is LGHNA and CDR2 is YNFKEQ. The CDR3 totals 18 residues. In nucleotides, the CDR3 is TGTGCCAGCAGTCCCGGACTAGCGGGAGGGGAGTACGGGCACGAGCAGTACTTC. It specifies CASSPGLAGGEYGHEQYF.

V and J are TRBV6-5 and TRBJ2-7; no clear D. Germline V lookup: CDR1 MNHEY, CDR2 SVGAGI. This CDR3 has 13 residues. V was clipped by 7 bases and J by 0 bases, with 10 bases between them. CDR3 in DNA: TGTGCCAGCATGTCATTAAGCTCCTACGAGCAGTACTTC. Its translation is CASMSLSSYEQYF.

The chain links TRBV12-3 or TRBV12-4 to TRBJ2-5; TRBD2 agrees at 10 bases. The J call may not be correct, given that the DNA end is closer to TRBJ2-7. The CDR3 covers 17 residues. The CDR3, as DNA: TGTGCCAGCAGCCCCGAGTCGCTAGCGGGAGTTATGGACGAGCAGTACTTC. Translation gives CASSPESLAGVMDEQYF.

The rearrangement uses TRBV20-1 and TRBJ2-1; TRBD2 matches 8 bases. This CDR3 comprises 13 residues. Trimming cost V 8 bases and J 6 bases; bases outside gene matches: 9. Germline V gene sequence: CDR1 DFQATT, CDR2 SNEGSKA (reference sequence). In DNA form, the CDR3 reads TGCAGTACCTCTCGCGGGAGGTCCAATGAGCAGTTCTTC. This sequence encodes CSTSRGRSNEQFF.

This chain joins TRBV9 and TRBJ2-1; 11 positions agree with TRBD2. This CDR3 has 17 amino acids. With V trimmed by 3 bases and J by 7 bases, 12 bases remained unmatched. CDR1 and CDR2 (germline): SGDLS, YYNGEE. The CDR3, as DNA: TGTGCCAGCAGCGCTACTAGCGGGAGCAAGGGGAGGAATGAGCAGTTCTTC. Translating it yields CASSATSGSKGRNEQFF.

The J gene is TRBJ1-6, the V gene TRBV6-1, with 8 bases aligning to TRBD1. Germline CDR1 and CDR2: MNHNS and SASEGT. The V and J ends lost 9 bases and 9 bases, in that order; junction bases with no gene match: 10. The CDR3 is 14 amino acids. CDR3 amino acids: CASATGQDLSPLHF. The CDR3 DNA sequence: TGTGCCAGTGCTACGGGACAGGACCTTTCACCCCTCCACTTT.

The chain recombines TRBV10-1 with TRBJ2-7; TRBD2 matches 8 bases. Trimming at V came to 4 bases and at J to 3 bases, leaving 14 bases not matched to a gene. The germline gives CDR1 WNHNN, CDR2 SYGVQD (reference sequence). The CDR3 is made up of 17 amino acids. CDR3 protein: CASSGAIDGRAHYEQYF. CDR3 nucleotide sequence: TGCGCCAGCAGTGGGGCTATCGACGGGAGGGCCCACTACGAGCAGTACTTC.

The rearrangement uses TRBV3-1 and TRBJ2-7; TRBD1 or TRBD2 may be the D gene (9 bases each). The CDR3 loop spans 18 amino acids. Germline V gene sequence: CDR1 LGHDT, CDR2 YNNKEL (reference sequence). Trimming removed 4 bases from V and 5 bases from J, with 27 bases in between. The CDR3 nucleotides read TGTGCCAGCAGCCTTCAACACAGGGGGCTAGCGGGACGAGACGAGCAGTACTTC. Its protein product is CASSLQHRGLAGRDEQYF.

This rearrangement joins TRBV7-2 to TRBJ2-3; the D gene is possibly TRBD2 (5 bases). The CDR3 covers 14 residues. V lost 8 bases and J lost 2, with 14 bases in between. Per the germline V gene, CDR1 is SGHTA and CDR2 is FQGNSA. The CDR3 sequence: CASGLQANTDTQYF. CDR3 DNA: TGTGCCAGCGGACTGCAGGCGAACACAGATACGCAGTATTTT.